A single sample gave rise to the 25 T cell receptor beta chains below, sequenced in a study of blood T cell repertoires in COVID-19. The data were produced by immunoSEQ multiplex PCR, yet TCRdb's version contains in-frame clones alone and is incomplete. The sample has some 150,000 clones; 85% to 90% are singletons. The specimen was PBMCs or T cells enriched from blood (not recorded which). Receptors originate from a woman in her 30s with acute COVID-19.

This rearrangement joins TRBV28 to TRBJ1-5, with D unclear. V lost 5 bases and J lost 4, with 15 bases in between. The CDR3 length is 15 residues. CDR1 is MDHEN and CDR2 is SYDVKM in the germline V gene. Here the CDR3 DNA reads TGTGCCAGCAGTACCCGCGAGGCCCCAAATCAGCCCCAGCATTTT. Residues: CASSTREAPNQPQHF.

The chain recombines TRBV3-1 (or the pseudogene TRBV3-2) with TRBJ2-2; D remains ambiguous. The length of the CDR3 is 12 residues. Germline CDR1 is LGHDT and CDR2 is YNNKEL (reference sequence). The germline V and J ends were trimmed by 0 bases and 7 bases, with 3 bases remaining between them. CDR3 protein: CASSQDIGELFF. DNA of the CDR3: TGTGCCAGCAGCCAAGATATCGGGGAGCTGTTTTTT.

The V call is TRBV3-1 (or the pseudogene TRBV3-2), the J call TRBJ2-7, with 8 bases that match TRBD2. CDR1 is LGHDT and CDR2 is YNNKEL in the germline V gene (reference sequence). V lost 0 bases to trimming and J lost 2 bases; unmatched junction nucleotides: 12. This CDR3 is built from 18 residues. The CDR3 DNA is TGTGCCAGCAGCCAAGATTTCCCTCCGACTAGCGTCACCTACGAGCAGTACTTC. Translating gives CASSQDFPPTSVTYEQYF.

The chain employs TRBV27 and TRBJ2-1; TRBD2 matches 7 bases. Germline CDR1 MNHEY, CDR2 SMNVEV (reference sequence). With 2 bases clipped from V and 6 bases from J, the junction kept 7 bases outside the gene matches. The CDR3 has 15 amino acids. This CDR3 reads CASSLLALAVNEQFF. CDR3 coding DNA: TGTGCCAGCAGTTTACTTGCTCTAGCGGTCAATGAGCAGTTCTTC.

V and J are TRBV30 and TRBJ2-1; D is uncertain. This CDR3 comprises 12 residues. The V end lost 1 base, the J end lost 6 bases, and 7 bases lay between the germline ends. CDR1 and CDR2 from the germline V gene are GTSNPN and SVGIG (reference sequence). CDR3 protein: CAWSGLPNEQFF. CDR3 DNA sequence: TGTGCCTGGAGTGGACTCCCCAATGAGCAGTTCTTC.

The chain combines TRBV25-1 with TRBJ1-6, with unresolved D. V dropped 4 bases and J dropped 14 bases, with 15 bases sitting between them. This CDR3 is 13 amino acids long. From germline, CDR1 is MGHDK and CDR2 SYGVNS. CDR3 protein: CASSGSEVTSLHF. The CDR3 nucleotides are TGTGCCAGCAGTGGTTCCGAGGTGACGTCCCTCCACTTT. Using reference TRBV25-1 and TRBJ1-6 for the parts outside the CDR3, the full variable domain is EADIYQTPRYLVIGTGKKITLECSQTMGHDKMYWYQQDPGMELHLIHYSYGVNSTEKGDLSSESTVSRIRTEHFPLTLESARPSHTSQYLCASSGSEVTSLHFGNGTRLTVT.

Only one count was recorded for this clone. The chain couples TRBV7-3 to TRBJ2-7; possible D gene TRBD1, 6 bases. V lost 5 bases and J lost 0, with 8 bases in between. The CDR3 is made up of 13 amino acids. Looked up from germline, CDR1 is SGHTA and CDR2 is FQGTGA. The CDR3: CASSKTGSYEQYF. The CDR3 DNA is TGTGCCAGCAGCAAGACAGGCTCCTACGAGCAGTACTTC.

V is TRBV10-3 and J is TRBJ1-1; 8 nucleotides align to TRBD1. V lost 2 bases, J lost 4 bases, and 3 bases stayed unmatched. This CDR3 has 14 residues. Germline V gene data show CDR1 as ENHRY and CDR2 as SYGVKD. CDR3 in DNA: TGTGCCATCAGTGAGGGACAGGGAAGCACTGAAGCTTTCTTT. Translated, it gives CAISEGQGSTEAFF.

This sequence joins TRBV19 and TRBJ1-1; no firm D call. The germline gives CDR1 LNHDA, CDR2 SQIVND (reference sequence). Trimming cost V 5 bases and J 8 bases, with 18 bases left between them. The CDR3 has 14 amino acids. The CDR3 sequence: CASSLRSGRGEAFF. In nucleotides, the CDR3 is TGTGCCAGTAGTTTACGGTCGGGTCGCGGGGAAGCTTTCTTT. Looking up the rest from reference TRBV19 and TRBJ1-1 gives the full variable domain: DGGITQSPKYLFRKEGQNVTLSCEQNLNHDAMYWYRQDPGQGLRLIYYSQIVNDFQKGDIAEGYSVSREKKESFPLTVTSAQKNPTAFYLCASSLRSGRGEAFFGQGTRLTVV.

This chain uses TRBV5-6 with TRBJ2-7, with TRBD1 matching 7 bases. V was pared by 3 bases and J by 0 bases, with 3 bases of the junction left unmatched. The germline V gene has CDR1 SGHDT and CDR2 YYEEEE. The CDR3 loop spans 14 amino acids. Written as DNA, the CDR3 is TGTGCCAGCAGCTGGGACAGCACCTCCTACGAGCAGTACTTC. Amino acid sequence: CASSWDSTSYEQYF.

This clone was picked up one time. The V and J genes are TRBV7-9 and TRBJ1-2; a weak D match, TRBD1 (6 bases). This CDR3 region has 16 residues. V lost 4 bases and J 7 bases, leaving 22 bases between the germline ends. Germline V gene sequence: CDR1 SEHNR, CDR2 FQNEAQ (reference sequence). CDR3 nucleotides: TGTGCCAGCAGCTCGCAATCGGGACACCAGGAGAGTGGCTACACCTTC. This translates into CASSSQSGHQESGYTF.

The chain carries TRBV24-1 and TRBJ2-7, with a weak D call TRBD2 (5 bases). There are 15 residues in the CDR3. Trimming removed 2 bases at V and 3 bases at J, with 13 bases between. Germline CDR1 and CDR2: KGHDR and SFDVKD. CDR3 sequence: CATSDSSSGGYEQYF. CDR3 nucleotide sequence: TGTGCCACCAGTGATTCCTCGAGTGGAGGCTACGAGCAGTACTTC.

This clone was found once. The chain employs TRBV7-2 and TRBJ1-3, with 9 bases identical to TRBD1. Trimming took 5 bases from V and 3 from J; bases not matched to a gene: 8. The CDR3 sequence is 16 residues long. The V gene's germline CDR1 is SGHTA and CDR2 FQGNSA. In DNA, the CDR3 is TGTGCCAGCAGCGGACCGGGACAGGGTCTTGGAAACACCATATATTTT. Its translation is CASSGPGQGLGNTIYF.

The chain recombines TRBV11-2 with TRBJ1-6; D gene uncertain. V dropped 4 bases and J dropped 5 bases, with 12 bases sitting between them. CDR3 size: 15 residues. From germline, CDR1 is SGHAT and CDR2 FQNNGV. CDR3 residues: CASSSLLRDNSPLHF. The CDR3 region has the DNA TGTGCCAGCAGCTCCCTTCTGAGGGATAATTCACCCCTCCACTTT.

This clone has only one observation. CDR3 protein: CAWSRDRLRVEQFF. The DNA of the CDR3 is TGTGCCTGGAGTAGGGACAGGTTGAGGGTCGAGCAGTTCTTC. V usage is TRBV30 and J usage is TRBJ2-1, with 8 bases matching TRBD1. This CDR3 is 14 amino acids long. In germline, CDR1 is GTSNPN, CDR2 SVGIG (reference sequence). V lost 2 bases and J lost 10; bases outside the gene matches: 10.

The chain uses TRBV7-2 and TRBJ1-2; D possibly corresponds to TRBD1 (5 bases). The CDR3 extends over 14 amino acids. From germline, CDR1 is SGHTA and CDR2 FQGNSA. V lost 1 base and J lost 7, with 13 bases in between. The CDR3 spells CASSLDGAISGYTF. CDR3 nucleotide sequence: TGTGCCAGCAGCTTAGATGGGGCTATAAGTGGCTACACCTTC.

The DNA of the CDR3 is TGTGCCAGTTCTGAGCGGGAGGGCCTTTTCGAGCAGTACTTC. Amino acids: CASSEREGLFEQYF. J is TRBJ2-7 and V is TRBV19, with TRBD2 matching 10 bases. Looked up from germline, CDR1 is LNHDA and CDR2 is SQIVND (reference sequence). Trimming removed 8 bases from V and 6 bases from J; junction bases left unmatched: 10. This CDR3 is built from 14 residues.

The chain carries TRBV5-1 and TRBJ1-6, with 9 bases aligning to TRBD1. Germline V lookup: CDR1 SGHRS, CDR2 YFSETQ. The CDR3 is 15 amino acids. The junction had 7 bases not matched to a gene; V was cut back by 6 bases and J by 6 bases. CDR3 residues: CASTPAGQGNSPLHF. The CDR3 DNA sequence: TGCGCCAGCACCCCCGCGGGACAGGGTAATTCACCCCTCCACTTT.

The chain couples TRBV9 to TRBJ2-1; 9 bases map to TRBD2. Trimming cost V 0 bases and J 0 bases; bases outside gene matches: 7. This CDR3 comprises 18 residues. Germline V gene lookup returns CDR1 SGDLS and CDR2 YYNGEE. The CDR3 bases are TGTGCCAGCAGCGTAGGCTGGGCGGGAGGGAGCTCCTACAATGAGCAGTTCTTC. Translating it yields CASSVGWAGGSSYNEQFF.

V gene TRBV7-2 combines with J gene TRBJ2-1, with D hard to call. This CDR3 comprises 12 residues. Germline values: CDR1 SGHTA, CDR2 FQGNSA. Trimming took off 2 bases at V and 7 bases at J, with 6 bases between the two ends. The CDR3 sequence is CASSLLLNEQFF. In DNA form, the CDR3 reads TGTGCCAGCAGCTTACTCCTGAATGAGCAGTTCTTC.

This chain connects TRBV6-8 to TRBJ2-7; possibly TRBD1 for D (6 bases). Germline CDR1 and CDR2: MNHGY and SAAAGT. Trimming stripped 9 bases from V and 3 bases from J, with 15 bases between. This CDR3 spans 13 amino acids. The CDR3 is CARTGSKCYEQYF. CDR3 sequence (DNA): TGTGCCAGAACAGGGTCTAAATGCTACGAGCAGTACTTC.

V usage is TRBV30 and J usage is TRBJ1-2; D ambiguous. V was cut by 0 bases and J by 9 bases, with 20 bases left in between. Germline assignment: CDR1 GTSNPN and CDR2 SVGIG (reference sequence). The CDR3 consists of 15 residues. CDR3 in DNA: TGTGCCTGGAGTGTATTGGGTCGAGAGAAGGAGAGCTACACCTTC. Translated, it gives CAWSVLGREKESYTF.

V gene TRBV2 combines with J gene TRBJ1-5; 8 nucleotides line up with TRBD1. V trimming: 6 bases; J trimming: 5 bases; junction bases outside the gene matches: 6. Germline V CDR1 and CDR2: SNHLY, FYNNEI. The CDR3 contains 14 residues. The CDR3 region is CASSSQGAHQPQHF. CDR3 DNA: TGTGCCAGCAGCTCTCAGGGGGCCCATCAGCCCCAGCATTTT.

The CDR3 protein is CASSLLGQDISWSPLHF. CDR3 coding DNA: TGTGCCAGCAGCTTGCTTGGACAGGATATTTCTTGGTCACCCCTCCACTTT. The chain has TRBV5-6 and TRBJ1-6, with TRBD1 matching 7 bases. Trimming took 1 base from V and 10 from J; bases not matched to a gene: 14. Germline V gene data show CDR1 as SGHDT and CDR2 as YYEEEE. CDR3 length: 17 amino acids.

This chain connects TRBV7-9 to TRBJ2-5; perhaps TRBD1 as D (6 bases). CDR3 length: 13 residues. The germline V gene has CDR1 SEHNR and CDR2 FQNEAQ (reference sequence). The V and J ends lost 6 bases and 4 bases respectively, with 12 bases between them. The CDR3 is CASSYRVGETQYF. DNA of the CDR3: TGTGCCAGCAGTTACAGGGTCGGAGAGACCCAGTACTTC.